This T cell receptor (beta chain) emerged from a study of T cells in narcolepsy. Study outcomes and limitations: Healthy controls reportedly lacked the autoreactive clonotypes serially found in patients' blood.

Clones were read by immunoSEQ multiplex PCR, and TCRdb kept only the in-frame ones, dropping some. The sample has roughly 20,000 clones; 80% to 85% are singletons. On this clone: Its specificity is not known.

The CDR3 is 16 amino acids. The germline V gene has CDR1 SGHNT and CDR2 YYREEE (reference sequence). V lost 4 bases to trimming and J lost 3 bases; unmatched junction nucleotides: 10. What was sequenced was memory (CD45RA-) CD4+ T cells from blood. This TCR derives from a human donor in good health. The gene calls are TRBV5-4 and TRBJ2-7; the match to TRBD1 covers 10 bases. CDR3 sequence (DNA): TGTGCCAGCAGCCTCCCCGGGACAGGGGCCCTCTACGAGCAGTACTTC. Its translation is CASSLPGTGALYEQYF.